This T cell receptor beta chain was identified during a study of PD-L1 blockade in urothelial cancer. Background on the study: Males with bladder-origin urothelial cancer constituted about 85% of the roughly 29 patients. Individuals in the cohort had been given 0 to 3 earlier chemotherapy regimens.

The CDR3 totals 13 residues. V was cut by 2 bases and J by 10 bases, with 10 bases left in between. CDR1 SGHKS and CDR2 YYEKEE come from the germline V gene (reference sequence). Specified time point: pretreatment peripheral blood. Per-patient samples, pretreatment and on-treatment, numbered 1 to 8. Clones were sequenced by immunoSEQ multiplex PCR, and TCRdb holds only the in-frame ones, with some missing. This sample yields approximately 50,000 clones, of which about 86% are seen a single time; around 22% belongs to the top ten. The TCR originated in a man aged 55 to 69 with urothelial cancer. The material sequenced was PBMCs, taken around atezolizumab (anti-PD-L1) treatment. This chain connects TRBV5-5 to TRBJ1-6; D might be TRBD1 (5 bases). DNA for the CDR3: TGTGCCAGCAGCTTAGCAGGGAGGTCACCCCTCCACTTT. The encoded protein is CASSLAGRSPLHF.